This TCR beta chain was obtained from a study of early T cells in non-severe SARS-CoV-2 infection. Attachment of unique molecular identifiers to individual cDNA molecules was performed. TCRdb re-derived calls from the 5' RACE reads in MiXCR, one entry per CDR3 protein. Counted here are 90,000 or so distinct CDR3 sequences, just under 15% occurring once; the ten biggest clones make up less than 6%. Overall study findings and caveats: The matching step, a VDJdb search, favored anti-spike CD8 responses and missed private and CD4 specificities.

On this clonotype: Its antigen is not known.

The source is an adult who was a healthcare worker with PCR-confirmed SARS-CoV-2 infection or an uninfected control (not recorded which). The sample was whole blood.

The CDR3 sequence is CSASGQWGTEAFF. CDR3 in DNA: TGCAGTGCTAGTGGTCAGTGGGGCACTGAAGCTTTCTTT. The rearrangement links TRBV20-1 to TRBJ1-1; D is unresolved. Trimming left V 3 bases short and J 4 bases short, with 12 bases between. The V gene's germline CDR1 is DFQATT and CDR2 SNEGSKA (reference sequence). The CDR3 is 13 amino acids.